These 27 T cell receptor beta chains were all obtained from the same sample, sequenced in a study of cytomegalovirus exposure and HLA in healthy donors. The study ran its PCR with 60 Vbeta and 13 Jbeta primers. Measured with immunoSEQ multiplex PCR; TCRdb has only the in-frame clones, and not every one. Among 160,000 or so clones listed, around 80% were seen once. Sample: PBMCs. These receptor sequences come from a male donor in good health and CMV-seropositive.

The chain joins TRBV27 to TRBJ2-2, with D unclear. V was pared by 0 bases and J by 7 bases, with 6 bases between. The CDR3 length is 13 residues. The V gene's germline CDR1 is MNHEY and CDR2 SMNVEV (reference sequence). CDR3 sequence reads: CASSLSSLGELFF. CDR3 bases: TGTGCCAGCAGTTTATCGTCCCTCGGGGAGCTGTTTTTT.

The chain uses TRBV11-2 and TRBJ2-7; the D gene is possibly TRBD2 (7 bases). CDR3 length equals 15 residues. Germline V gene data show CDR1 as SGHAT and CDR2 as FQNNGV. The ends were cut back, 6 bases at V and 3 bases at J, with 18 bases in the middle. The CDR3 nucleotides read TGTGCCAGCAGTTTGGGGGGAGGGGGGGGCTACGAGCAGTACTTC. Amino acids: CASSLGGGGGYEQYF.

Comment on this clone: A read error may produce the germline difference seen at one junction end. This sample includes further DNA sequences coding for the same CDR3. The CDR3: CASSARQAPNEKLFF. DNA for the CDR3: TGTGCCAGCAGCGCCCGACAGGCCCCTAATGAAAAGCTGTTTTTT. The chain links TRBV6-1 to TRBJ1-4; possible D gene TRBD1, 6 bases. This CDR3 is built from 15 residues. Germline V gene lookup returns CDR1 MNHNS and CDR2 SASEGT.

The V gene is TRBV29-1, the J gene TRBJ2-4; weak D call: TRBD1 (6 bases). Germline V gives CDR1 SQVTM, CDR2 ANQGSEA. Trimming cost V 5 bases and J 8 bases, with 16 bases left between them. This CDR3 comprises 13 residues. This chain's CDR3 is CSVYGGGTDIQYF. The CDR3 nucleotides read TGCAGCGTTTATGGGGGCGGAACGGACATTCAGTACTTC.

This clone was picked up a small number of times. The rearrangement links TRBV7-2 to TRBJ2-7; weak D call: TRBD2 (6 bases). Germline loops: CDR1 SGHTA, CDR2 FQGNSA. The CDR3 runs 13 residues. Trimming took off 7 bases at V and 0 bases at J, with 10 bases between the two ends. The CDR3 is CASNMDYSYEQYF. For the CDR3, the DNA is TGTGCCAGCAACATGGACTACTCCTACGAGCAGTACTTC.

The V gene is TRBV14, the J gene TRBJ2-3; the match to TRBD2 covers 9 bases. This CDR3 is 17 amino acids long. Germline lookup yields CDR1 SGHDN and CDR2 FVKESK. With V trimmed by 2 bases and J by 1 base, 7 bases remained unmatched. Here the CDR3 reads CASSQLPSGKRTDTQYF. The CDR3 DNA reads TGTGCCAGCAGCCAACTCCCTAGCGGGAAACGCACAGATACGCAGTATTTT.

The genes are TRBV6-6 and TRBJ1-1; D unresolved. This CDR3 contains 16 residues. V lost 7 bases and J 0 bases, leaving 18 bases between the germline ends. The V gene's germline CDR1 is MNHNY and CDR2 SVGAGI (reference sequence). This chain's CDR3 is CASTSRGRNMNTEAFF. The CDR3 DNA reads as TGTGCCAGCACCTCCAGAGGGAGAAACATGAACACTGAAGCTTTCTTT.

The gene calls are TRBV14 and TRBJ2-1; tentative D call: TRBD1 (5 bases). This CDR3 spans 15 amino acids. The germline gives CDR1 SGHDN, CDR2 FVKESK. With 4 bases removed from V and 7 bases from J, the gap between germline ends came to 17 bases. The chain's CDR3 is CASSPTDQVWNEQFF. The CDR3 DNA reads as TGTGCCAGCAGCCCGACAGACCAAGTTTGGAATGAGCAGTTCTTC.

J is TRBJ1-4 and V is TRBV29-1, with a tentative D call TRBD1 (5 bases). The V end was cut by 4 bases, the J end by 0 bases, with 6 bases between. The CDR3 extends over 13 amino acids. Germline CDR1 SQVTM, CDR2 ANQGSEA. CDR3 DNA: TGCAGCGTTGCCAGGGCAACTAATGAAAAACTGTTTTTT. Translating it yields CSVARATNEKLFF.

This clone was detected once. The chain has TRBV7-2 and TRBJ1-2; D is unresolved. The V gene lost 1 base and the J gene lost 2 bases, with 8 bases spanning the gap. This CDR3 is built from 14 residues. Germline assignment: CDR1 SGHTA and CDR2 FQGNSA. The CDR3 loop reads CASSLVVVNYGYTF. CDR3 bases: TGTGCCAGCAGCTTAGTAGTAGTCAACTATGGCTACACCTTC. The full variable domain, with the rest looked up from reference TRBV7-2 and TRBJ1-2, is GAGVSQSPSNKVTEKGKDVELRCDPISGHTALYWYRQSLGQGLEFLIYFQGNSAPDKSGLPSDRFSAERTGGSVSTLTIQRTQQEDSAVYLCASSLVVVNYGYTFGSGTRLTVV.

The CDR3 loop is CASQGQIGDQPQHF. As DNA, the CDR3 is TGTGCCAGCCAAGGACAAATCGGCGATCAGCCCCAGCATTTT. V gene TRBV6-1 combines with J gene TRBJ1-5, with D perhaps matching TRBD1 (5 bases). Germline CDR1 and CDR2: MNHNS and SASEGT. The length of the CDR3 is 14 residues. Trimming took 8 bases from V and 5 from J, leaving 16 bases between them.

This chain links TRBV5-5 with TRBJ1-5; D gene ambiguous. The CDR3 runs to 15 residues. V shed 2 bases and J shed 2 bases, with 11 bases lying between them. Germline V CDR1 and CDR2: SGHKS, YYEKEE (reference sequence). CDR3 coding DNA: TGTGCCAGCAGCTTAGGTTACAGTGGCAATCAGCCCCAGCATTTT. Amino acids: CASSLGYSGNQPQHF.

The CDR3 coding sequence is TGTGCCAGCAGCCGAACCGACAGCTCCTACGAGCAGTACTTC. It encodes CASSRTDSSYEQYF. This sequence joins TRBV7-6 and TRBJ2-5, with D perhaps matching TRBD1 (5 bases). Matching the DNA end better, TRBJ2-7 makes the J call doubtful. The CDR3 spans 14 residues. From germline, CDR1 is SGHVS and CDR2 FNYEAQ.

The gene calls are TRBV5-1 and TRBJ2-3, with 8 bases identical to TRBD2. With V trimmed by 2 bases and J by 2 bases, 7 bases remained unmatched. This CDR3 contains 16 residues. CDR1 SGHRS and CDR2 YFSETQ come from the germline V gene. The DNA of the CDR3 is TGCGCCAGCAGCTTCAGGGCAGCGGGAGACACAGATACGCAGTATTTT. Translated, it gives CASSFRAAGDTDTQYF.

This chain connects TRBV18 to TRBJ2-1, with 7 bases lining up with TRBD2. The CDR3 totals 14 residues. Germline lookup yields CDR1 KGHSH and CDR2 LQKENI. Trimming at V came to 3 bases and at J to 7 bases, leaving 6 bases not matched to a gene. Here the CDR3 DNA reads TGTGCCAGCTCACCCTTCAGGGAGGGGAATGAGCAGTTCTTC. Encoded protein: CASSPFREGNEQFF. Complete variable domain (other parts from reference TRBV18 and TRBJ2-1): NAGVMQNPRHLVRRRGQEARLRCSPMKGHSHVYWYRQLPEEGLKFMVYLQKENIIDESGMPKERFSAEFPKEGPSILRIQQVVRGDSAAYFCASSPFREGNEQFFGPGTRLTVL.

The CDR3 DNA sequence: TGTGCCAGTAGTATAAGAGGAGGTGGAGAGACCCAGTACTTC. Translated: CASSIRGGGETQYF. This chain joins TRBV19 and TRBJ2-5; D is possibly TRBD2 (5 bases). The CDR3 is made up of 14 amino acids. From germline, CDR1 is LNHDA and CDR2 SQIVND (reference sequence). Trimming cost V 2 bases and J 4 bases, with 11 bases left between them.

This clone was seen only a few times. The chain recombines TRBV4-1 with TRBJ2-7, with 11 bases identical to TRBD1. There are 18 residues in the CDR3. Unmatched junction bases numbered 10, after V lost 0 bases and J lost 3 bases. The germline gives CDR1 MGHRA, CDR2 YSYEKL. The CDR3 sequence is CASSQDLGSGTGGYEQYF. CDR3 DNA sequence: TGCGCCAGCAGCCAAGATCTTGGATCCGGGACAGGGGGCTACGAGCAGTACTTC.

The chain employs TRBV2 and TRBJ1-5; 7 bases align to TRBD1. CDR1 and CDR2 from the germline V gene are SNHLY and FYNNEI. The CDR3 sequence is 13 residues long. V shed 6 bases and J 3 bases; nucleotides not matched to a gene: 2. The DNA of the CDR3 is TGTGCCAGCAGGGACAGGATCAATCAGCCCCAGCATTTT. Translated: CASRDRINQPQHF.

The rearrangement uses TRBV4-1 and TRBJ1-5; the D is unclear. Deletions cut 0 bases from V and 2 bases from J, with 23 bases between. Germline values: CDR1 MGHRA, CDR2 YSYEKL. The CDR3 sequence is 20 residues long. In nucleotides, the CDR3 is TGCGCCAGCAGCCAAGATACGTGGGCTGCGGGGTTTGGCGGCAATCAGCCCCAGCATTTT. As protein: CASSQDTWAAGFGGNQPQHF.

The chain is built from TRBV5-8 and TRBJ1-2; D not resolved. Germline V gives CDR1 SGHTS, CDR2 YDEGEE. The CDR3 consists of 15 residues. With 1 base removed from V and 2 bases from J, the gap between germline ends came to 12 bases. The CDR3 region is CASSLISQRNYGYTF. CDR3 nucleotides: TGTGCCAGCAGCTTGATATCACAGAGAAACTATGGCTACACCTTC.

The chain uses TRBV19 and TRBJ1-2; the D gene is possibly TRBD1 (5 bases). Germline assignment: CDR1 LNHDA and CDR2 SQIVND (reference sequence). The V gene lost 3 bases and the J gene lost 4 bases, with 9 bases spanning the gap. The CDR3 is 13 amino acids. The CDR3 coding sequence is TGTGCCAGTAGTATCCAGGGCGGCTATGGCTACACCTTC. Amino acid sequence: CASSIQGGYGYTF.

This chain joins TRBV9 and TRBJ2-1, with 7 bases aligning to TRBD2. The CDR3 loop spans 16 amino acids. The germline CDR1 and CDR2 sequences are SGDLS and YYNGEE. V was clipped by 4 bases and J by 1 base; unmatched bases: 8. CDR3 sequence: CASSPRGEGSYNEQFF. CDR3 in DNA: TGTGCCAGCAGCCCCCGGGGGGAGGGGTCCTACAATGAGCAGTTCTTC. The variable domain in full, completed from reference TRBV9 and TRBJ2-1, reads DSGVTQTPKHLITATGQRVTLRCSPRSGDLSVYWYQQSLDQGLQFLIQYYNGEERAKGNILERFSAQQFPDLHSELNLSSLELGDSALYFCASSPRGEGSYNEQFFGPGTRLTVL.

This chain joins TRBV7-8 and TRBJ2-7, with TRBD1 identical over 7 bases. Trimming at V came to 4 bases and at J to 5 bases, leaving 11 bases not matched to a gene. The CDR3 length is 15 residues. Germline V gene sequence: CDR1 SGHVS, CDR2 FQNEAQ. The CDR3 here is CASSSSQTGKHEQYF. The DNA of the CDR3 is TGTGCCAGCAGCTCCTCACAGACAGGGAAACACGAGCAGTACTTC.

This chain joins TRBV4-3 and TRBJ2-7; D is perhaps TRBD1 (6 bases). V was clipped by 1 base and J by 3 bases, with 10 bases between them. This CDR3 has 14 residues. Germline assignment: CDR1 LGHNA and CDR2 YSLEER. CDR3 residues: CASSQAAQGYEQYF. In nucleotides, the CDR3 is TGCGCCAGCAGCCAAGCAGCACAGGGCTACGAGCAGTACTTC.

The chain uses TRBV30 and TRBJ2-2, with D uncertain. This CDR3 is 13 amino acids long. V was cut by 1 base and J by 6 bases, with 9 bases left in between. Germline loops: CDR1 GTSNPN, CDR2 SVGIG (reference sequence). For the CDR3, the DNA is TGTGCCTGGAGTGGTAGAGGCTCCGGGGAGCTGTTTTTT. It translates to CAWSGRGSGELFF.

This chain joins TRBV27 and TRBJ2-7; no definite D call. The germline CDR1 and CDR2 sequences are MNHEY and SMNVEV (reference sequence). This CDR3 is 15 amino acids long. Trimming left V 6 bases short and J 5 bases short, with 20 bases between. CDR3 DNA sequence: TGTGCCAGCAGCCCCTCGTTGGCAAGCGACCACGAGCAGTACTTC. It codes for CASSPSLASDHEQYF.

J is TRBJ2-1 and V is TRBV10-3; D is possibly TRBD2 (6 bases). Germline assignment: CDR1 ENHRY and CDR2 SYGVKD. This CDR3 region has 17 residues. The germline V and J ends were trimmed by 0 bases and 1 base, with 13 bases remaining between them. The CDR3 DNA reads TGTGCCATCAGTGAGTCCGGCCGGAGCGGGTCCTACAATGAGCAGTTCTTC. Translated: CAISESGRSGSYNEQFF.